A single sample is the source of the 26 T cell receptor beta chains below, sequenced in a study of shared clonotypes between healthy human individuals (dated by TCRdb to about 2020). Library preparation used the immunoSEQ multiplex PCR assay. TCRdb stores this immuneACCESS table with in-frame sequences only. Part of the clones is absent; in the studies checked, under half of the shortfall reflects unresolved V genes, and no reason is known for the rest. This sample comprises 2,500,000 or so clones, just under 95% of them detected only once. Around 0.35% of the sample lies in the top ten. Sequenced sample: naive CD4+ T cells from PBMCs. The cell subset or site label on this specimen signifies: CD45RA+ positively selected. All receptors derive from a man between 18 and 35 years old in good health. Some clones in this sample may be carry-over from other donors' samples.

The chain uses TRBV4-1 and TRBJ2-1, with D unresolved. Deletions cut 4 bases from V and 5 bases from J, with 12 bases between. The CDR3 spans 14 residues. In germline, CDR1 is MGHRA, CDR2 YSYEKL. This CDR3 reads CASSPAALNNEQFF. The CDR3 DNA reads as TGCGCCAGCAGCCCCGCAGCCCTAAACAATGAGCAGTTCTTC.

The rearrangement joins TRBV28 to TRBJ1-5, with D hard to call. This CDR3 is 13 amino acids long. Germline V CDR1 and CDR2: MDHEN, SYDVKM. Trimming shortened V by 7 bases and J by 6 bases, and 13 bases separated the two germline ends. CDR3 coding DNA: TGTGCCAGCATTGGAGTGAGGCGTCAGCCCCAGCATTTT. Its translation: CASIGVRRQPQHF.

The V call is TRBV7-3, the J call TRBJ2-2; D ambiguous. The germline V gene has CDR1 SGHTA and CDR2 FQGTGA. This CDR3 spans 12 amino acids. The V and J ends lost 1 base and 7 bases respectively, with 4 bases between them. CDR3 bases: TGTGCCAGCAGCTTAATGGTCGGGGAGCTGTTTTTT. Translated, it gives CASSLMVGELFF. Full variable domain (outside the CDR3, taken from reference TRBV7-3 and TRBJ2-2): GAGVSQTPSNKVTEKGKYVELRCDPISGHTALYWYRQSLGQGPEFLIYFQGTGAADDSGLPNDRFFAVRPEGSVSTLKIQRTERGDSAVYLCASSLMVGELFFGEGSRLTVL.

The gene calls are TRBV2 and TRBJ2-7; a weak D match, TRBD2 (5 bases). Per the germline V gene, CDR1 is SNHLY and CDR2 is FYNNEI. The CDR3 length is 13 residues. V dropped 5 bases and J dropped 0 bases, with 8 bases sitting between them. This chain's CDR3 is CASSRGVSYEQYF. For the CDR3, the DNA is TGTGCCAGCAGTCGGGGTGTCTCCTACGAGCAGTACTTC.

This clone was seen a single time. The CDR3 here is CASSPLVGQGFYGYTF. CDR3 DNA sequence: TGTGCCAGCAGCCCCCTGGTGGGACAGGGGTTCTATGGCTACACCTTC. The V and J genes are TRBV7-8 and TRBJ1-2, with 10 bases matching TRBD1. The CDR3 spans 16 residues. The V segment lost 5 bases and the J segment 4 bases; nucleotides outside the gene matches: 10. Germline loops: CDR1 SGHVS, CDR2 FQNEAQ. Filled out from reference TRBV7-8 and TRBJ1-2, the complete variable domain reads GAGVSQSPRYKVAKRGQDVALRCDPISGHVSLFWYQQALGQGPEFLTYFQNEAQLDKSGLPSDRFFAERPEGSVSTLKIQRTQQEDSAVYLCASSPLVGQGFYGYTFGSGTRLTVV.

The chain recombines TRBV7-3 with TRBJ2-1, with 9 positions matching TRBD2. Trimming at V came to 3 bases and at J to 0 bases, leaving 3 bases not matched to a gene. The CDR3 sequence is 16 residues long. Germline V gene sequence: CDR1 SGHTA, CDR2 FQGTGA. The CDR3 coding sequence is TGTGCCAGCAGCTTTCTAGCGGGGAGCTCCTACAATGAGCAGTTCTTC. Its protein is CASSFLAGSSYNEQFF.

The CDR3 DNA follows: TGTGCCAGCAGCCCCCTAGCGGGAAAAGGCGAGCAGTTCTTC. It specifies CASSPLAGKGEQFF. The J gene is TRBJ2-1, the V gene TRBV11-2, with TRBD2 identical over 9 bases. This CDR3 comprises 14 residues. Germline V lookup: CDR1 SGHAT, CDR2 FQNNGV. The trim removed 5 bases at V and 10 bases at J, leaving 9 bases unmatched. Drawing the rest from reference TRBV11-2 and TRBJ2-1, the complete variable domain is EAGVAQSPRYKIIEKRQSVAFWCNPISGHATLYWYQQILGQGPKLLIQFQNNGVVDDSQLPKDRFSAERLKGVDSTLKIQPAKLEDSAVYLCASSPLAGKGEQFFGPGTRLTVL.

Remarks on this clone: Relative to the germline gene, one junction end is altered; a read error may explain this. The chain recombines TRBV4-2 with TRBJ2-2; D gene uncertain. Germline V gene data show CDR1 as LGHNA and CDR2 as YNFKEQ. CDR3 length: 16 amino acids. The CDR3 protein is CASSQGRASKTGELFF. The CDR3, as DNA: TGTGCCAGCAGCCAAGGCCGGGCCTCGAAAACCGGGGAGCTGTTTTTT.

The chain joins TRBV28 to TRBJ2-5; the D is unclear. V lost 1 base and J 5 bases, leaving 2 bases between the germline ends. Germline-derived CDR1 and CDR2 are MDHEN and SYDVKM. CDR3 length equals 11 residues. CDR3 region: CASSLFETQYF. DNA of the CDR3: TGTGCCAGCAGTTTATTTGAGACCCAGTACTTC.

The chain joins TRBV7-3 to TRBJ2-2, with D perhaps matching TRBD1 (5 bases). This CDR3 has 15 amino acids. Germline V gives CDR1 SGHTA, CDR2 FQGTGA. The V and J ends lost 1 base and 5 bases respectively, with 11 bases between them. CDR3 residues: CASSLKGAETGELFF. As DNA, the CDR3 is TGTGCCAGCAGCTTAAAAGGGGCCGAGACCGGGGAGCTGTTTTTT.

The genes are TRBV11-2 and TRBJ2-1, with unresolved D. V gave up 1 base and J gave up 14 bases, with 12 bases separating them. The V gene's germline CDR1 is SGHAT and CDR2 FQNNGV. The CDR3 covers 12 residues. In DNA form, the CDR3 reads TGTGCCAGCAGCTTAGTTCGTAGTATGAAGTTCTTC. Residues: CASSLVRSMKFF.

On this clone: In the same sample, other DNA sequences code for this CDR3. In nucleotides, the CDR3 is TGTGCCAGCAGCTCTGCCGGCACAGATACGCAGTATTTT. Its protein is CASSSAGTDTQYF. The rearrangement joins TRBV5-4 to TRBJ2-3; D gene ambiguous. This CDR3 contains 13 residues. Germline V gives CDR1 SGHNT, CDR2 YYREEE (reference sequence). Trimming removed 3 bases at V and 1 base at J, with 6 bases between.

In this sample, this clone turned up once. Other DNA sequences in this sample translate to the same CDR3. The chain couples TRBV6-5 to TRBJ2-2; D call uncertain. The CDR3 covers 15 residues. Trimming left V 0 bases short and J 4 bases short, with 9 bases between. Germline lookup yields CDR1 MNHEY and CDR2 SVGAGI. Here the CDR3 DNA reads TGTGCCAGCAGTTACTCAGGTAGCCCCACCGGGGAGCTGTTTTTT. Translating it yields CASSYSGSPTGELFF.

The chain joins TRBV5-4 to TRBJ2-1; 9 nucleotides line up with TRBD2. Germline CDR1 reads SGHNT; CDR2 reads YYREEE (reference sequence). The CDR3 is 16 amino acids. Trimming cost V 2 bases and J 1 base; bases outside gene matches: 4. This CDR3 reads CASSFTRGGSYNEQFF. For the CDR3, the DNA is TGTGCCAGCAGCTTTACGCGGGGGGGTTCCTACAATGAGCAGTTCTTC.

The gene calls are TRBV4-3 and TRBJ2-3; 13 nucleotides agree with TRBD2. Looked up from germline, CDR1 is LGHNA and CDR2 is YSLEER. J was trimmed by 6 bases and V by 4 bases; bases with no gene match: 4. CDR3 length equals 15 residues. The CDR3 region has the DNA TGCGCCAGCAGCCTGGGGACTAGCGGGGTTGATACGCAGTATTTT. As protein: CASSLGTSGVDTQYF.

The CDR3 DNA sequence: TGCAGCGTAATCCGGGACAGCGGTTTTGAGCAGTACTTC. This codes for CSVIRDSGFEQYF. V is TRBV29-1 and J is TRBJ2-5; the match to TRBD1 covers 7 bases. Per the germline V gene, CDR1 is SQVTM and CDR2 is ANQGSEA. With 6 bases clipped from V and 11 bases from J, the junction kept 15 bases outside the gene matches. This CDR3 contains 13 residues.

This clone appeared a single time. V is TRBV27 and J is TRBJ1-1; D is unresolved. This CDR3 region has 13 residues. The V gene's germline CDR1 is MNHEY and CDR2 SMNVEV (reference sequence). Trimming cost V 6 bases and J 1 base, with 9 bases left between them. CDR3 residues: CASSYRTNTEAFF. In nucleotides, the CDR3 is TGTGCCAGCAGCTACCGAACGAACACTGAAGCTTTCTTT.

The DNA for the CDR3 is TGTGCCAGCAGCTTACCCGTCGGGGCAATGGGGGAAAAACTGTTTTTT. Translated: CASSLPVGAMGEKLFF. The V and J genes are TRBV7-9 and TRBJ1-4, with a possible D match to TRBD1 (5 bases). V dropped 2 bases and J dropped 8 bases, with 18 bases sitting between them. The CDR3 is 16 residues long. Germline V gene sequence: CDR1 SEHNR, CDR2 FQNEAQ (reference sequence).

The gene calls are TRBV27 and TRBJ2-2; no clear D gene. The germline V and J ends were trimmed by 3 bases and 5 bases, with 7 bases remaining between them. This CDR3 region has 13 residues. CDR1 is MNHEY, CDR2 SMNVEV, per germline (reference sequence). The CDR3 DNA follows: TGTGCCAGCAGTTTCCTCAGAACCGGGGAGCTGTTTTTT. Encoded protein: CASSFLRTGELFF.

V and J are TRBV6-5 and TRBJ2-3; 10 bases match TRBD2. Germline V gene lookup returns CDR1 MNHEY and CDR2 SVGAGI. The CDR3 runs to 15 residues. V lost 6 bases and J lost 6; bases outside the gene matches: 9. CDR3 in amino acids: CASSPRGSGRDTQYF. The CDR3 region has the DNA TGTGCCAGCAGCCCCCGTGGTAGCGGGAGGGATACGCAGTATTTT.

Here the CDR3 DNA reads TGTGCCAGCAGCCAAGGCGGGACTAGCGCTCAAGAGACCCAGTACTTC. It yields the protein CASSQGGTSAQETQYF. The V gene is TRBV4-2, the J gene TRBJ2-5; TRBD2 matches 10 bases. The CDR3 sequence is 16 residues long. CDR1 and CDR2 (germline): LGHNA, YNFKEQ. The J segment lost 2 bases and the V segment lost 1 base, leaving 4 bases of the junction unmatched.

V usage is TRBV20-1 and J usage is TRBJ2-1, with D unresolved. V was pared by 7 bases and J by 9 bases, with 7 bases between. The CDR3 covers 9 residues. Germline values: CDR1 DFQATT, CDR2 SNEGSKA (reference sequence). This chain's CDR3 is CSVGGEQFF. The DNA for the CDR3 is TGCAGTGTGGGTGGTGAGCAGTTCTTC.

The chain joins TRBV4-2 to TRBJ1-6; a weak D match, TRBD1 (5 bases). V was shortened by 2 bases and J by 13 bases, with 18 bases between the two germline ends. Germline V gives CDR1 LGHNA, CDR2 YNFKEQ. The CDR3 totals 15 residues. The CDR3 spells CASSQPPQGPGPLHF. DNA of the CDR3: TGTGCCAGCAGCCAACCGCCTCAGGGCCCCGGGCCCCTCCACTTT.

Notes on this clone: Other DNA sequences from this sample encode an identical CDR3 as well. The chain links TRBV19 to TRBJ2-3; 7 nucleotides match TRBD1. Germline values: CDR1 LNHDA, CDR2 SQIVND (reference sequence). The trim removed 3 bases at V and 0 bases at J, leaving 3 bases unmatched. The CDR3 extends over 15 amino acids. The CDR3: CASSIGQASTDTQYF. CDR3 bases: TGTGCCAGTAGTATTGGACAGGCTAGCACAGATACGCAGTATTTT.

The chain is built from TRBV6-1 and TRBJ2-1; tentatively, D is TRBD2 (6 bases). The CDR3 has 14 residues. The germline V gene encodes CDR1 MNHNS and CDR2 SASEGT. V lost 10 bases, J lost 7 bases, and 20 bases lay in between. The CDR3 reads CATQGQNGGNEQFF. The CDR3 bases are TGTGCCACCCAAGGGCAAAACGGAGGGAATGAGCAGTTCTTC.

V and J are TRBV5-1 and TRBJ2-3; D is unclear. The germline V and J ends were trimmed by 1 base and 5 bases, with 5 bases remaining between them. The CDR3 sequence is 12 residues long. Germline CDR1 reads SGHRS; CDR2 reads YFSETQ. Here the CDR3 reads CASSLKIDTQYF. The CDR3 nucleotides are TGCGCCAGCAGCTTGAAGATAGATACGCAGTATTTT.